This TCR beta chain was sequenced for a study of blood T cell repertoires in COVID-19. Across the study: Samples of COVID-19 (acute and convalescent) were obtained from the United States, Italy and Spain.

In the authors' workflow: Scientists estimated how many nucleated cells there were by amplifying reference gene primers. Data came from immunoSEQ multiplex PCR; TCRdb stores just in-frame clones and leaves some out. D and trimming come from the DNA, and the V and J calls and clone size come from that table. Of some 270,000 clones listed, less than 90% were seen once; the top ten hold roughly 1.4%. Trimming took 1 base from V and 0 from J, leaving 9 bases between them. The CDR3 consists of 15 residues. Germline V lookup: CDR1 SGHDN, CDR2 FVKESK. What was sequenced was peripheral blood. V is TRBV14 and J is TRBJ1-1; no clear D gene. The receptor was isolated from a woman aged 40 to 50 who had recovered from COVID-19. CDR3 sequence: CASSQVGGLNTEAFF. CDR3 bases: TGTGCCAGCAGCCAAGTTGGAGGGCTGAACACTGAAGCTTTCTTT.